A single sample is the source of the 15 T cell receptor beta chains below, sequenced in a study of T cells in localized non-small cell lung cancer. Using immunoSEQ multiplex PCR, the repertoire was profiled, and TCRdb retains in-frame clones only, with some absent. The repertoire holds 15,000 to 18,000 clones, with about 89% as singletons. Sequencing was performed on peripheral blood mononuclear cells, taken before any cancer treatment. The receptors were gathered from a male donor older than 55 with stage II lung adenocarcinoma.

The rearrangement links TRBV6-6 to TRBJ1-2; 9 nucleotides agree with TRBD1. The CDR3 sequence is 16 residues long. V shed 5 bases, J shed 2 bases, and the junction held 9 bases outside the gene matches. Germline assignment: CDR1 MNHNY and CDR2 SVGAGI (reference sequence). Written as DNA, the CDR3 is TGTGCCAGCAGTCGCGTCAGACAGGGGGGCAACTATGGCTACACCTTC. Its protein is CASSRVRQGGNYGYTF.

J is TRBJ2-5 and V is TRBV5-1, with 8 bases fitting TRBD1. V lost 5 bases and J lost 0; bases outside the gene matches: 6. Germline V CDR1 and CDR2: SGHRS, YFSETQ. The CDR3 length is 15 residues. The CDR3 loop is CASRPTGAYQETQYF. In DNA, the CDR3 is TGCGCCAGCAGACCGACAGGGGCGTACCAAGAGACCCAGTACTTC.

The V gene is TRBV9, the J gene TRBJ2-3; D is uncertain. The CDR3 sequence is 12 residues long. The V gene lost 4 bases and the J gene lost 6 bases, with 9 bases spanning the gap. CDR1 is SGDLS and CDR2 is YYNGEE in the germline V gene. The CDR3 region is CASSPPSDTQYF. The CDR3 nucleotides read TGTGCCAGCAGCCCCCCGTCCGATACGCAGTATTTT.

This chain links TRBV9 with TRBJ1-3; no clear D gene. This CDR3 comprises 16 residues. The germline V and J ends were trimmed by 0 bases and 4 bases, with 14 bases remaining between them. The germline V gene encodes CDR1 SGDLS and CDR2 YYNGEE. The DNA for the CDR3 is TGTGCCAGCAGCGTAGCGGTCCAATTGGCCGGAAACACCATATATTTT. Translated: CASSVAVQLAGNTIYF.

DNA of the CDR3: TGTGCCAGTAGACCTGGGGGAACCGGGGAGCTGTTTTTT. It codes for CASRPGGTGELFF. The chain combines TRBV14 with TRBJ2-2; D might be TRBD1 or TRBD2, each matching 5 bases. CDR1 SGHDN and CDR2 FVKESK come from the germline V gene. This CDR3 has 13 amino acids. Trimming stripped 9 bases from V and 5 bases from J, with 13 bases between.

The V call is TRBV10-3, the J call TRBJ1-2; 7 bases line up with TRBD1. J was trimmed by 6 bases and V by 5 bases; bases with no gene match: 6. The CDR3 spans 13 residues. Germline V gene sequence: CDR1 ENHRY, CDR2 SYGVKD. Here the CDR3 reads CAISPQGNDGYTF. The DNA of the CDR3 is TGTGCCATCAGTCCACAGGGGAATGATGGCTACACCTTC.

The gene calls are TRBV23-1 and TRBJ2-1, with D tentatively TRBD2 (6 bases). TRBV23-1 is reported as an ORF; its role is uncertain. The germline V and J ends were trimmed by 7 bases and 5 bases, with 18 bases remaining between them. This CDR3 comprises 15 residues. The CDR3 loop reads CASTPPGTLNNEQFF. The DNA of the CDR3 is TGCGCCAGCACCCCCCCGGGGACTCTGAACAATGAGCAGTTCTTC.

Only one count was recorded for this clone. V usage is TRBV2 and J usage is TRBJ2-7; D not resolved. The CDR3 is made up of 12 amino acids. The germline V gene has CDR1 SNHLY and CDR2 FYNNEI. V lost 6 bases, J lost 2 bases, and 8 bases lay in between. This chain's CDR3 is CASRGGAYEQYF. CDR3 DNA: TGTGCCAGCAGAGGCGGCGCCTACGAGCAGTACTTC.

The chain links TRBV19 to TRBJ1-5; a weak D match, TRBD1 (5 bases). Germline CDR1 LNHDA, CDR2 SQIVND (reference sequence). This CDR3 is built from 14 residues. Trimming stripped 3 bases from V and 3 bases from J, with 9 bases between. CDR3 DNA: TGTGCCAGTAGTATCCCTGGGGCCAATCAGCCCCAGCATTTT. Translated, it gives CASSIPGANQPQHF. The full variable domain, with the rest looked up from reference TRBV19 and TRBJ1-5, is DGGITQSPKYLFRKEGQNVTLSCEQNLNHDAMYWYRQDPGQGLRLIYYSQIVNDFQKGDIAEGYSVSREKKESFPLTVTSAQKNPTAFYLCASSIPGANQPQHFGDGTRLSIL.

The chain recombines TRBV2 with TRBJ1-5; the D gene is possibly TRBD1 (6 bases). The CDR3 is made up of 14 amino acids. With 7 bases removed from V and 4 bases from J, the gap between germline ends came to 14 bases. Germline values: CDR1 SNHLY, CDR2 FYNNEI. CDR3: CASTQQGSNQPQHF. The CDR3 nucleotides read TGTGCCAGCACTCAACAGGGTTCTAATCAGCCCCAGCATTTT.

This clone was counted a single time. The CDR3: CASSPQVYSPGNEQFF. The CDR3 DNA follows: TGCGCCAGCAGTCCCCAGGTCTACTCACCAGGGAATGAGCAGTTCTTC. The chain combines TRBV5-1 with TRBJ2-1, with a tentative D call TRBD1 (5 bases). CDR1 is SGHRS, CDR2 YFSETQ, per germline. Trimming took 5 bases from V and 7 from J, leaving 22 bases between them. The CDR3 loop spans 16 amino acids.

In this sample, this clone turned up once. The V and J genes are TRBV28 and TRBJ1-3; D not resolved. This CDR3 is 15 amino acids long. Trimming removed 6 bases from V and 0 bases from J, with 12 bases in between. CDR1 MDHEN and CDR2 SYDVKM come from the germline V gene. The CDR3 DNA sequence: TGTGCCAGCAGAGCGATACTCCACTCTGGAAACACCATATATTTT. As protein: CASRAILHSGNTIYF. The whole variable domain, remainder taken from reference TRBV28 and TRBJ1-3, is DVKVTQSSRYLVKRTGEKVFLECVQDMDHENMFWYRQDPGLGLRLIYFSYDVKMKEKGDIPEGYSVSREKKERFSLILESASTNQTSMYLCASRAILHSGNTIYFGEGSWLTVV.

V and J are TRBV7-6 and TRBJ2-7; 9 bases match TRBD1. The germline V gene encodes CDR1 SGHVS and CDR2 FNYEAQ. The CDR3 consists of 17 residues. Unmatched junction bases numbered 16, after V lost 5 bases and J lost 5 bases. The DNA of the CDR3 is TGTGCCAGCAGCCGAGGTCAGGGACAGGGCCTCCTGCACGAGCAGTACTTC. The encoded protein is CASSRGQGQGLLHEQYF.

The CDR3 coding sequence is TGTGCCAGCAGTTTATTAGGGGCTGGTGGAAGTGGCTACACCTTC. As protein: CASSLLGAGGSGYTF. The chain uses TRBV28 and TRBJ1-2; D might be TRBD1 (5 bases). The V end was cut by 1 base, the J end by 7 bases, with 16 bases between. CDR3 length equals 15 residues. Germline V lookup: CDR1 MDHEN, CDR2 SYDVKM.

The V and J genes are TRBV5-5 and TRBJ2-7; 9 bases are shared with TRBD1. CDR1 and CDR2 from the germline V gene are SGHKS and YYEKEE (reference sequence). The CDR3 sequence is 15 residues long. V was clipped by 4 bases and J by 3 bases; unmatched bases: 8. The CDR3 DNA is TGTGCCAGCAGCGCAGAACGGACAGGGGACTACGAGCAGTACTTC. It is translated as CASSAERTGDYEQYF.